Given below is one T cell receptor (beta chain) in context. Its specificity is unknown. The TCR beta cDNA libraries contained unique molecular identifiers. TCRdb re-called the PCR reads through MiXCR, storing one row per CDR3 protein. In the table there are roughly 870,000 distinct CDR3 sequences, around 53% of which are singletons. This sample is part of a study of post-analysis software for immune sequencing data. Turning to the study itself: Included courses were relapsing-remitting and secondary progressive multiple sclerosis; progressive-relapsing multiple sclerosis was also included.

Notes on the study in general: Higher frequency in patients than in controls was seen for roughly five TRBV segments, with TRBV5-6, TRBV5-1 and TRBV20-1 among them. Controls showed significantly higher normalized Chao1 diversity than did multiple sclerosis patients.

This CDR3 comprises 17 residues. V lost 5 bases to trimming and J lost 5 bases; unmatched junction nucleotides: 8. The genes are TRBV12-3 or TRBV12-4 and TRBJ2-5, with 16 nucleotides matching TRBD2. The sequenced sample consisted of blood. This clonotype was obtained from a girl aged 5-17 years with multiple sclerosis. The CDR3 reads CASSLGTSGGARETQYF. In DNA, the CDR3 is TGTGCCAGCAGTCTCGGGACTAGCGGGGGGGCTCGCGAGACCCAGTACTTC.